What follows are 20 T cell receptor beta chains derived from one specimen sequenced in a study of response to subunit inactivated influenza vaccine. TCRdb recomputed calls from the RT-PCR reads with MiXCR, one row per CDR3 protein. The table lists under 850,000 distinct CDR3 sequences, less than 20% of them singletons. Source: PBMCs from blood, taken roughly 5 days after vaccination. Every receptor here comes from a man aged 45 to 65 who received an inactivated influenza vaccine.

This clonotype was found a few times. This rearrangement joins TRBV11-1 to TRBJ2-2, with TRBD2 as a possible D gene (5 bases). Trimming left V 0 bases short and J 2 bases short, with 19 bases between. CDR3 length: 19 amino acids. Per germline, CDR1 SGHAT and CDR2 FQDESV (reference sequence). This CDR3 reads CASSLANPWTVGNTGELFF. Written as DNA, the CDR3 is TGTGCCAGCAGCTTAGCCAACCCATGGACTGTCGGTAACACCGGGGAGCTGTTTTTT.

The chain joins TRBV28 to TRBJ2-1; TRBD1 matches at 9 bases. With 6 bases clipped from V and 5 bases from J, the junction kept 5 bases outside the gene matches. Germline CDR1 and CDR2: MDHEN and SYDVKM. The CDR3 has 14 amino acids. This CDR3 reads CASRLGQGNNEQFF. CDR3 DNA sequence: TGTGCCAGCAGGTTGGGACAGGGAAACAATGAGCAGTTCTTC.

This clonotype was detected a few times. This chain connects TRBV5-1 to TRBJ1-2, with 9 positions matching TRBD1. V lost 4 bases, J lost 6 bases, and 4 bases stayed unmatched. The length of the CDR3 is 13 residues. CDR1 is SGHRS, CDR2 YFSETQ, per germline. CDR3 loop: CASSKTGGDGYTF. DNA for the CDR3: TGCGCCAGCAGCAAGACAGGGGGGGATGGCTACACCTTC. The full variable domain, in which reference TRBV5-1 and TRBJ1-2 provide the parts outside the CDR3, is KAGVTQTPRYLIKTRGQQVTLSCSPISGHRSVSWYQQTPGQGLQFLFEYFSETQRNKGNFPGRFSGRQFSNSRSEMNVSTLELGDSALYLCASSKTGGDGYTFGSGTRLTVV.

This clonotype appeared many times. The chain couples TRBV6-2 or TRBV6-3 to TRBJ1-1; D may be TRBD1 (6 bases). This CDR3 is 13 amino acids long. From germline, CDR1 is MNHEY and CDR2 SVGEGT. V was pared by 5 bases and J by 1 base, with 8 bases between. DNA of the CDR3: TGTGCCAGCAGTACGACAGGGAACACTGAAGCTTTCTTT. Protein product: CASSTTGNTEAFF.

This clonotype occurred a few times. The chain joins TRBV3-1 to TRBJ1-1; possibly TRBD1 for D (6 bases). The CDR3 is 16 amino acids. Germline V gene lookup returns CDR1 LGHDT and CDR2 YNNKEL (reference sequence). Between the trimmed V and J ends, which lost 1 base and 9 bases, there was a span of 21 bases. The CDR3 DNA reads as TGTGCCAGCAGCCAAGCAGTGACAGGCGCGGGTAGAAAAGCTTTCTTT. Translating gives CASSQAVTGAGRKAFF.

This clonotype was counted between two and nine times. The V and J genes are TRBV20-1 and TRBJ2-1, with D possibly being TRBD2 (7 bases). The ends were cut back, 4 bases at V and 13 bases at J, with 17 bases in the middle. The CDR3 totals 12 residues. Germline V gene lookup returns CDR1 DFQATT and CDR2 SNEGSKA (reference sequence). DNA for the CDR3: TGCAGTGCTAAAACGGGGGGCAACGTCCAGTTCTTC. Translating it yields CSAKTGGNVQFF.

This clonotype was seen repeatedly, ten times or more. The gene calls are TRBV20-1 and TRBJ2-1, with 7 positions matching TRBD2. Trimming took 4 bases from V and 6 from J; bases not matched to a gene: 6. The CDR3 length is 13 residues. Germline V gene lookup returns CDR1 DFQATT and CDR2 SNEGSKA (reference sequence). The CDR3 region is CSAISGTVNEQFF. DNA for the CDR3: TGCAGTGCTATAAGCGGGACCGTCAATGAGCAGTTCTTC.

This clonotype was seen a few times. V gene TRBV3-1 combines with J gene TRBJ2-1; no definite D call. Germline V lookup: CDR1 LGHDT, CDR2 YNNKEL (reference sequence). Deletions cut 7 bases from V and 8 bases from J, with 15 bases between. There are 13 residues in the CDR3. The CDR3 sequence: CASTRWGTHEQFF. CDR3 DNA: TGTGCCAGCACAAGATGGGGTACGCATGAGCAGTTCTTC.

Only a few counts were recorded for this clonotype. This sequence joins TRBV20-1 and TRBJ2-7; the D gene is possibly TRBD1 (6 bases). Germline CDR1 DFQATT, CDR2 SNEGSKA (reference sequence). Trimming took 0 bases from V and 6 from J, leaving 12 bases between them. The CDR3 is 13 residues long. The CDR3 reads CSARDGGLAEQYF. CDR3 bases: TGCAGTGCTAGAGATGGGGGCCTGGCCGAGCAGTACTTC.

This clonotype was observed a few times. J is TRBJ2-2 and V is TRBV5-1; TRBD2 matches at 11 bases. Germline-derived CDR1 and CDR2 are SGHRS and YFSETQ. CDR3 size: 19 residues. V dropped 0 bases and J dropped 2; count of bases not matched to a gene: 9. The CDR3 nucleotides read TGCGCCAGCAGCTTGGCCAGTAGCGGACTAGCGGGTAACACCGGGGAGCTGTTTTTT. Translating gives CASSLASSGLAGNTGELFF.

The sample holds many counts of this clonotype. The chain links TRBV12-3 or TRBV12-4 to TRBJ1-1; D ambiguous. The CDR3 totals 13 residues. The V end was cut by 5 bases, the J end by 5 bases, with 12 bases between. CDR3 DNA sequence: TGTGCCAGCAGTCTCCCCGGGAGGACTGAAGCTTTCTTT. Amino acid sequence: CASSLPGRTEAFF.

This chain connects TRBV12-3 or TRBV12-4 to TRBJ2-5, with D unresolved. Trimming removed 3 bases at V and 5 bases at J, with 7 bases between. CDR3 size: 12 residues. The CDR3 loop reads CASSFWHETQYF. CDR3 DNA sequence: TGTGCCAGCAGTTTCTGGCATGAGACCCAGTACTTC.

This clonotype appeared a few times. This chain connects TRBV28 to TRBJ2-7, with 10 bases fitting TRBD1. From germline, CDR1 is MDHEN and CDR2 SYDVKM. The CDR3 sequence is 15 residues long. With V trimmed by 2 bases and J by 7 bases, 8 bases remained unmatched. The CDR3 sequence is CASSLKPGTGEEQYF. CDR3 bases: TGTGCCAGCAGTTTAAAACCAGGGACAGGGGAAGAGCAGTACTTC.

There are a few counts of this clonotype. The chain uses TRBV4-1 and TRBJ1-2; 9 nucleotides align to TRBD1. This CDR3 contains 14 residues. Germline loops: CDR1 MGHRA, CDR2 YSYEKL. Germline trimming cut 1 base from V and 4 bases from J; bases unmatched to any gene: 1. The CDR3 is CASSQVQGAYGYTF. The CDR3 DNA reads as TGCGCCAGCAGCCAAGTACAGGGGGCCTATGGCTACACCTTC.

This clonotype occurred many times. This rearrangement joins TRBV5-1 to TRBJ2-3; no reliable D call. CDR1 SGHRS and CDR2 YFSETQ come from the germline V gene. This CDR3 has 12 amino acids. The V end was cut by 3 bases, the J end by 7 bases, with 9 bases between. CDR3 nucleotides: TGCGCCAGCAGCTCAAGCATTCATACGCAGTATTTT. It yields the protein CASSSSIHTQYF.

The V gene is TRBV20-1, the J gene TRBJ2-3, with TRBD2 matching 13 bases. The CDR3 totals 13 residues. J was trimmed by 5 bases and V by 6 bases; bases with no gene match: 2. From germline, CDR1 is DFQATT and CDR2 SNEGSKA (reference sequence). CDR3 sequence: CSATSGGVDTQYF. Written as DNA, the CDR3 is TGCAGTGCCACTAGCGGGGGGGTAGATACGCAGTATTTT.

This clonotype was counted between two and nine times. J is TRBJ2-5 and V is TRBV5-6, with 12 bases lining up with TRBD2. This CDR3 region has 17 residues. Germline V gene sequence: CDR1 SGHDT, CDR2 YYEEEE. V lost 4 bases and J lost 2; bases outside the gene matches: 9. The CDR3, as DNA: TGTGCCAGCAGCATCTTAGGCCTAGCGGGGGGGCAAGAGACCCAGTACTTC. Residues: CASSILGLAGGQETQYF.

This clonotype turned up a few times. This chain uses TRBV29-1 with TRBJ2-7, with D possibly being TRBD1 or TRBD2 (5 bases each). This CDR3 has 14 residues. Trimming took off 2 bases at V and 3 bases at J, with 14 bases between the two ends. Per the germline V gene, CDR1 is SQVTM and CDR2 is ANQGSEA. Here the CDR3 reads CSVEKGRGDYEQYF. CDR3 nucleotide sequence: TGCAGCGTTGAAAAGGGCAGAGGGGACTACGAGCAGTACTTC.

The chain uses TRBV6-1 and TRBJ1-4; possibly TRBD1 for D (5 bases). The germline V and J ends were trimmed by 6 bases and 5 bases, with 13 bases remaining between them. CDR3 size: 14 residues. CDR1 is MNHNS and CDR2 is SASEGT in the germline V gene. CDR3 amino acids: CASRPGWANEKLFF. The CDR3 bases are TGTGCCAGCAGACCAGGGTGGGCAAATGAAAAACTGTTTTTT.

In its sample, this clonotype was seen a few times. V and J are TRBV11-2 and TRBJ1-2; TRBD1 aligns across 9 bases. CDR1 is SGHAT, CDR2 FQNNGV, per germline. The CDR3 length is 12 residues. V gave up 10 bases and J gave up 7 bases; unmatched junction bases: 7. The CDR3 region is CAIHRGPGGYTF. The CDR3, as DNA: TGTGCCATCCACAGGGGGCCTGGTGGCTACACCTTC.